The 25 T cell receptor beta chains given below trace back to one sample, sequenced in a study of T cell changes during pregnancy in multiple sclerosis. The method was immunoSEQ multiplex PCR; TCRdb's version includes in-frame clones alone and lacks a portion of them. The sample yields approximately 73,000 clones, about 92% seen once. Material: CD4+ T cells from peripheral blood mononuclear cells, obtained before pregnancy. All receptors derive from a female donor with multiple sclerosis, enrolled in a pregnancy study.

V gene TRBV15 combines with J gene TRBJ1-1, with a possible D match to TRBD1 (5 bases). With 4 bases removed from V and 1 base from J, the gap between germline ends came to 10 bases. Germline loops: CDR1 LNHNV, CDR2 YYDKDF (reference sequence). This CDR3 comprises 14 residues. CDR3 sequence (DNA): TGTGCCACCAGCAAGGGGCAGAGGAACACTGAAGCTTTCTTT. Translating gives CATSKGQRNTEAFF.

The V and J genes are TRBV6-1 and TRBJ2-7, with TRBD1 matching over 7 bases. V lost 3 bases to trimming and J lost 7 bases; unmatched junction nucleotides: 6. The CDR3 covers 13 residues. Per the germline V gene, CDR1 is MNHNS and CDR2 is SASEGT. The CDR3 loop reads CASSDHRGFEQYF. For the CDR3, the DNA is TGTGCCAGCAGTGACCACAGGGGATTTGAGCAGTACTTC.

The chain carries TRBV2 and TRBJ1-5, with 7 bases that match TRBD1. Germline V gene sequence: CDR1 SNHLY, CDR2 FYNNEI. The trim removed 3 bases at V and 6 bases at J, leaving 5 bases unmatched. CDR3 length: 14 residues. This chain's CDR3 is CASSEEGAAQPQHF. Written as DNA, the CDR3 is TGTGCCAGCAGTGAGGAGGGGGCAGCTCAGCCCCAGCATTTT.

The chain has TRBV19 and TRBJ1-6, with D tentatively TRBD1 (6 bases). This CDR3 has 14 residues. Trimming pared 6 bases from V and 7 bases from J, leaving 13 bases between. Germline V gives CDR1 LNHDA, CDR2 SQIVND (reference sequence). The CDR3 protein is CASRPQGNNSPLHF. The CDR3 DNA is TGTGCCAGTAGGCCTCAGGGGAACAATTCACCCCTCCACTTT. The full variable domain, its missing parts supplied by reference TRBV19 and TRBJ1-6, is DGGITQSPKYLFRKEGQNVTLSCEQNLNHDAMYWYRQDPGQGLRLIYYSQIVNDFQKGDIAEGYSVSREKKESFPLTVTSAQKNPTAFYLCASRPQGNNSPLHFGNGTRLTVT.

The CDR3 DNA follows: TGTGCCAGAAGCTTGGAAAGGACAGGGCCGAATCAGCCCCAGCATTTT. Its protein product is CARSLERTGPNQPQHF. The rearrangement joins TRBV5-3 to TRBJ1-5, with 8 nucleotides matching TRBD1. TRBV5-3 falls under the ORF class, with uncertain function. V shed 0 bases and J 4 bases; nucleotides not matched to a gene: 6. This CDR3 comprises 16 residues.

The chain links TRBV5-4 to TRBJ1-2, with 10 bases aligning to TRBD1. The germline V gene encodes CDR1 SGHNT and CDR2 YYREEE (reference sequence). The CDR3 contains 15 residues. V lost 2 bases to trimming and J lost 2 bases; unmatched junction nucleotides: 3. The CDR3 DNA is TGTGCCAGCAGCTTAAGACAGGGGGCAAACTATGGCTACACCTTC. Its translation: CASSLRQGANYGYTF. Variable domain in full (rest from reference TRBV5-4 and TRBJ1-2): ETGVTQSPTHLIKTRGQQVTLRCSSQSGHNTVSWYQQALGQGPQFIFQYYREEENGRGNFPPRFSGLQFPNYSSELNVNALELDDSALYLCASSLRQGANYGYTFGSGTRLTVV.

This clone has just a few counts. This chain's CDR3 is CASSIRGGMNTEAFF. CDR3 coding DNA: TGTGCCAGTAGTATCCGGGGCGGGATGAACACTGAAGCTTTCTTT. The chain is built from TRBV19 and TRBJ1-1; TRBD1 might be the D (5 bases). Germline CDR1 is LNHDA and CDR2 is SQIVND (reference sequence). CDR3 length: 15 amino acids. Trimming stripped 3 bases from V and 0 bases from J, with 11 bases between.

V is TRBV6-1 and J is TRBJ1-1, with D unclear. The CDR3 loop spans 14 amino acids. The V end was cut by 6 bases, the J end by 6 bases, with 17 bases between. Germline assignment: CDR1 MNHNS and CDR2 SASEGT. The CDR3 nucleotides are TGTGCCAGCAGAGTTTTCGGAAACGGGGCTGAAGCTTTCTTT. This gives the protein CASRVFGNGAEAFF.

The CDR3 reads CASSSGQGARGTEAFF. The CDR3 coding sequence is TGCGCCAGCAGCTCAGGACAGGGGGCAAGGGGCACTGAAGCTTTCTTT. The V call is TRBV5-1, the J call TRBJ1-1; 11 bases agree with TRBD1. The CDR3 runs 16 residues. Germline loops: CDR1 SGHRS, CDR2 YFSETQ. The V and J ends lost 3 bases and 4 bases, in that order; junction bases with no gene match: 8.

This chain uses TRBV2 with TRBJ1-2; D unresolved. Trimming cost V 7 bases and J 6 bases, with 12 bases left between them. There are 12 residues in the CDR3. Germline V gene data show CDR1 as SNHLY and CDR2 as FYNNEI. The CDR3: CASTSRGDGYTF. The CDR3 bases are TGTGCCAGCACCTCCCGGGGAGATGGCTACACCTTC.

The chain links TRBV7-7 to TRBJ2-3, with 10 bases aligning to TRBD1. Trimming took 4 bases from V and 6 from J; bases not matched to a gene: 7. Germline-derived CDR1 and CDR2 are SSHAT and FNYEAQ (reference sequence). The CDR3 is 15 residues long. Here the CDR3 reads CASSSGQGGADTQYF. CDR3 nucleotides: TGTGCCAGCAGCTCCGGACAGGGGGGTGCGGATACGCAGTATTTT.

This sequence joins TRBV5-4 and TRBJ1-1; TRBD1 aligns across 10 bases. After removal of 3 bases from V and 4 bases from J, the junction contained 3 bases not matched to a gene. Germline loops: CDR1 SGHNT, CDR2 YYREEE (reference sequence). The CDR3 length is 14 residues. This chain's CDR3 is CASSYGQGGTEAFF. As DNA, the CDR3 is TGTGCCAGCAGCTATGGACAGGGGGGCACTGAAGCTTTCTTT.

This rearrangement joins TRBV19 to TRBJ2-7; 9 nucleotides line up with TRBD2. This CDR3 comprises 14 residues. V trimming: 5 bases; J trimming: 3 bases; junction bases outside the gene matches: 5. The germline gives CDR1 LNHDA, CDR2 SQIVND (reference sequence). CDR3 DNA: TGTGCCAGTAGTGGCCGCGGGGGGGGCTACGAGCAGTACTTC. Its translation: CASSGRGGGYEQYF.

Only one count was recorded for this clone. The rearrangement joins TRBV2 to TRBJ2-5; 7 bases are a match to TRBD1. With V trimmed by 5 bases and J by 7 bases, 10 bases remained unmatched. Germline V lookup: CDR1 SNHLY, CDR2 FYNNEI. The CDR3 totals 14 residues. The CDR3 DNA follows: TGTGCCAGCAGTACCGGGACAGTCGTAGGGACCCAGTACTTC. Its protein is CASSTGTVVGTQYF.

The J gene is TRBJ2-1, the V gene TRBV4-2; D is undetermined. The CDR3 has 13 amino acids. Germline assignment: CDR1 LGHNA and CDR2 YNFKEQ. V lost 0 bases and J 9 bases, leaving 9 bases between the germline ends. The CDR3 DNA reads as TGTGCCAGCAGCCAAGATGCCTCGGGTGAGCAGTTCTTC. Encoded protein: CASSQDASGEQFF.

This clone occurred a few times. The chain is built from TRBV30 and TRBJ2-2, with TRBD2 matching over 8 bases. Trimming removed 8 bases from V and 7 bases from J; junction bases left unmatched: 12. Germline V gives CDR1 GTSNPN, CDR2 SVGIG (reference sequence). The CDR3 consists of 14 residues. This chain's CDR3 is CALRLSGRIGELFF. CDR3 nucleotides: TGTGCCCTTAGACTAAGCGGGAGAATCGGGGAGCTGTTTTTT. The whole variable domain, remainder taken from reference TRBV30 and TRBJ2-2, is SQTIHQWPATLVQPVGSPLSLECTVEGTSNPNLYWYRQAAGRGLQLLFYSVGIGQISSEVPQNLSASRPQDRQFILSSKKLLLSDSGFYLCALRLSGRIGELFFGEGSRLTVL.

This clone has just a few counts. The genes are TRBV7-6 and TRBJ1-1, with 7 bases lining up with TRBD1. J lost 1 base, V lost 1 base, and 3 bases had no gene match. The germline CDR1 and CDR2 sequences are SGHVS and FNYEAQ. The CDR3 extends over 15 amino acids. In nucleotides, the CDR3 is TGTGCCAGCAGCTTAGTGACAGGGACGAACACTGAAGCTTTCTTT. It translates to CASSLVTGTNTEAFF.

V usage is TRBV4-2 and J usage is TRBJ1-2; TRBD1 matches 7 bases. The CDR3 contains 14 residues. CDR1 is LGHNA and CDR2 is YNFKEQ in the germline V gene. Trimming removed 0 bases from V and 7 bases from J; junction bases left unmatched: 5. In DNA, the CDR3 is TGTGCCAGCAGCCAAGAGAGGGACAGACGTGGCTACACCTTC. Translation: CASSQERDRRGYTF.

The CDR3 DNA sequence: TGTGCCACCAGCAGAGGAAGGACTAGCGGGGTCACAGATACGCAGTATTTT. Protein: CATSRGRTSGVTDTQYF. This rearrangement joins TRBV15 to TRBJ2-3; TRBD2 matches at 12 bases. V lost 1 base, J lost 2 bases, and 4 bases stayed unmatched. The germline CDR1 and CDR2 sequences are LNHNV and YYDKDF (reference sequence). The CDR3 length is 17 residues.

The chain has TRBV6-6 and TRBJ1-2; D is unresolved. There are 14 residues in the CDR3. Germline V lookup: CDR1 MNHNY, CDR2 SVGAGI (reference sequence). V lost 2 bases and J 2 bases, leaving 9 bases between the germline ends. The CDR3 sequence is CASSYQVTNYGYTF. DNA of the CDR3: TGTGCCAGCAGTTACCAGGTGACCAACTATGGCTACACCTTC.

The V gene is TRBV6-6, the J gene TRBJ2-7; weak D call: TRBD2 (7 bases). V gave up 8 bases and J gave up 5 bases, with 16 bases separating them. Germline CDR1 reads MNHNY; CDR2 reads SVGAGI (reference sequence). CDR3 length equals 13 residues. CDR3: CASRGRGGHEQYF. The DNA of the CDR3 is TGTGCCAGCCGAGGCAGGGGAGGGCACGAGCAGTACTTC.

The chain couples TRBV28 to TRBJ1-2, with 10 positions matching TRBD1. The CDR3 loop spans 16 amino acids. Trimming took 6 bases from V and 7 from J; bases not matched to a gene: 14. Germline CDR1 and CDR2: MDHEN and SYDVKM. CDR3 residues: CASRPPTGQGEFGYTF. As DNA, the CDR3 is TGTGCCAGCAGGCCCCCGACCGGACAGGGGGAGTTTGGCTACACCTTC.

The rearrangement joins TRBV28 to TRBJ1-3; no reliable D call. V lost 6 bases and J lost 0, with 9 bases in between. Per germline, CDR1 MDHEN and CDR2 SYDVKM. This CDR3 has 14 amino acids. This CDR3 reads CASSKRGSGNTIYF. The CDR3 DNA sequence: TGTGCCAGCAGCAAGCGGGGCTCTGGAAACACCATATATTTT.

The chain combines TRBV28 with TRBJ1-3, with 7 bases identical to TRBD1. V dropped 7 bases and J dropped 11; count of bases not matched to a gene: 14. Germline V CDR1 and CDR2: MDHEN, SYDVKM. The CDR3 spans 14 residues. The CDR3 sequence: CASTEGQILSSIYF. DNA of the CDR3: TGTGCCAGCACCGAGGGACAGATTTTGAGCTCCATATATTTT. Together with reference TRBV28 and TRBJ1-3, the CDR3 gives the full variable domain: DVKVTQSSRYLVKRTGEKVFLECVQDMDHENMFWYRQDPGLGLRLIYFSYDVKMKEKGDIPEGYSVSREKKERFSLILESASTNQTSMYLCASTEGQILSSIYFGEGSWLTVV.

The chain is built from TRBV28 and TRBJ1-2; 10 bases line up with TRBD1. After removal of 6 bases from V and 5 bases from J, the junction contained 3 bases not matched to a gene. The germline V gene encodes CDR1 MDHEN and CDR2 SYDVKM. The CDR3 runs to 13 residues. This chain's CDR3 is CASRGGQGYGYTF. CDR3 in DNA: TGTGCCAGCAGGGGGGGACAGGGGTATGGCTACACCTTC.